The clone carrying this T cell receptor (beta chain) was recorded a few times. The V gene end was trimmed by 4 bases and the J gene end by 7 bases; junction bases not matched to a gene: 10. Germline V gene data show CDR1 as LGHDT and CDR2 as YNNKEL (reference sequence). The CDR3 is made up of 14 amino acids. This record comes from a study of human T cells and chemical hapten exposure. Individual cDNA molecules each carried unique molecular identifiers attached by the library. Original data processing: TCR counts had a median of approximately 87,000 per sample and spanned roughly 23,224 to 700,000. Each CDR3 protein gets one entry after TCRdb re-called the reads with MiXCR. The V and J calls come from TCRdb's annotation, not from the publication. This table holds about 120,000 distinct CDR3 sequences, approximately 9% found once. It was unfractionated whole blood from which total RNA was extracted.

The V call is TRBV3-1, the J call TRBJ2-7, with 7 bases that match TRBD2. The receptor comes from a human donor in good health. Some clones in this sample may be carry-over from other donors' samples. Sequences were obtained from whole blood. This chain's CDR3 is CASSPSGTGREQYF. The CDR3, as DNA: TGTGCCAGCAGCCCTTCTGGAACCGGGAGGGAGCAGTACTTC.